This T cell receptor (beta chain) was sequenced in a study of CD8 T cells in Susac syndrome. Sequencing of TCR beta was undertaken in CD8+ and CD4+ T cells derived from blood. The CD8+ and CD4+ T cells were negatively isolated, with the TEMRA cells enriched by FACS. Random-hexamer reverse transcription was applied to about 0.5 to 1 ug RNA. TCRdb re-analysed the immunoSEQ multiplex PCR reads in MiXCR, keeping a single row per CDR3 protein. The profile shows under 80,000 distinct CDR3 sequences, approximately 95% of them singletons. Trimming shortened V by 5 bases and J by 4 bases, and 7 bases separated the two germline ends. CDR1 is SGHAT, CDR2 FQNNGV, per germline. The CDR3 contains 12 residues.

The sequenced material came from CD8+ T cells from PBMCs. V and J are TRBV11-2 and TRBJ2-3; D gene ambiguous. The sequence derives from a human donor with multiple sclerosis. The CDR3 loop reads CASSPPPDTQYF. The DNA for the CDR3 is TGTGCCAGCAGCCCCCCGCCAGATACGCAGTATTTT.